These T cell receptor beta chains were read from a single sample in a study of T cell responses to AZD1222 COVID-19 vaccine. Sequenced by immunoSEQ multiplex PCR; TCRdb stores in-frame clones only, minus some. Here the sample spans roughly 120,000 clones, approximately 88% being singletons. Sequenced material: peripheral blood, taken on day 0 of MenACWY control vaccination. Every receptor here comes from an adult in good health. Each CDR3 is given with its conserved first and last residue. The order of the fields is clone size, D gene, J gene, V gene, CDR3 DNA, CDR3 protein. A D gene is named only where the DNA matches it firmly. Some rows have no size entry. The others give once, few or many, or a class for an expanded clone.

abundance: few; d_gene: TRBD2; j_gene: TRBJ2-7; v_gene: TRBV11-2; CDR3nt: TGTGCCAGCAGCTTAGGACTAGCGATCACCTACGAGCAGTACTTC; CDR3aa: CASSLGLAITYEQYF
abundance: -; d_gene: TRBD1; j_gene: TRBJ1-1; v_gene: TRBV5-1; CDR3nt: TGCGCCAGCAGCTTCCGACAGGGTGTAACAGGTGAAGCTTTCTTT; CDR3aa: CASSFRQGVTGEAFF
abundance: few; d_gene: -; j_gene: TRBJ2-5; v_gene: TRBV28; CDR3nt: TGTGCCAGCAGTTTTATCGGAGCGGAGACCCAGTACTTC; CDR3aa: CASSFIGAETQYF
abundance: once; d_gene: -; j_gene: TRBJ2-1; v_gene: TRBV3-1/TRBV3-2; CDR3nt: TGTGCCAGCAGCCCAAGTTGGACGGGCTCCTACAATGAGCAGTTCTTC; CDR3aa: CASSPSWTGSYNEQFF
abundance: -; d_gene: -; j_gene: TRBJ2-7; v_gene: TRBV12-5; CDR3nt: TGTGCTAGTGGTTTGTCGGGGAGCTACGAGCAGTACTTC; CDR3aa: CASGLSGSYEQYF
abundance: -; d_gene: TRBD1; j_gene: TRBJ1-2; v_gene: TRBV5-4; CDR3nt: TGTGCCAGCAGTTTTGGCCAGGGGGTTGTGACCCGTAACTATGGCTACACCTTC; CDR3aa: CASSFGQGVVTRNYGYTF
abundance: -; d_gene: TRBD2; j_gene: TRBJ2-7; v_gene: TRBV4-1; CDR3nt: TGCGCCAGCAGCCAAGCGAGGGACTCGGGAGGATACGAGCAGTACTTC; CDR3aa: CASSQARDSGGYEQYF
abundance: -; d_gene: TRBD2; j_gene: TRBJ2-5; v_gene: TRBV19; CDR3nt: TGTGCCAGTAGTAATGTGGGGACTAGCGGGTCCGCGCGGACCCAGTACTTC; CDR3aa: CASSNVGTSGSARTQYF
abundance: -; d_gene: -; j_gene: TRBJ2-3; v_gene: TRBV4-1; CDR3nt: TGCGCCAGCAGCCCGGGACACTCCACAGATACGCAGTATTTT; CDR3aa: CASSPGHSTDTQYF
abundance: few; d_gene: -; j_gene: TRBJ1-1; v_gene: TRBV24-1; CDR3nt: TGTGCCACCAGGGCAGGGCGGAACACTGAAGCTTTCTTT; CDR3aa: CATRAGRNTEAFF
abundance: -; d_gene: TRBD2; j_gene: TRBJ2-6; v_gene: TRBV5-1; CDR3nt: TGCGCCAGCAGCCCTGGGAGGGGCAGTTTTAGTGGGGCCAACGTCCTGACTTTC; CDR3aa: CASSPGRGSFSGANVLTF
abundance: -; d_gene: -; j_gene: TRBJ2-7; v_gene: TRBV4-1; CDR3nt: TGCGCCAGCAGCCACGGTCAGGGGCCTAGGTACGAGCAGTACTTC; CDR3aa: CASSHGQGPRYEQYF
abundance: -; d_gene: TRBD2; j_gene: TRBJ2-1; v_gene: TRBV4-1; CDR3nt: TGCGCCAGCAGCCAAAAGCGGGAGCGCTACAATGAGCAGTTCTTC; CDR3aa: CASSQKRERYNEQFF